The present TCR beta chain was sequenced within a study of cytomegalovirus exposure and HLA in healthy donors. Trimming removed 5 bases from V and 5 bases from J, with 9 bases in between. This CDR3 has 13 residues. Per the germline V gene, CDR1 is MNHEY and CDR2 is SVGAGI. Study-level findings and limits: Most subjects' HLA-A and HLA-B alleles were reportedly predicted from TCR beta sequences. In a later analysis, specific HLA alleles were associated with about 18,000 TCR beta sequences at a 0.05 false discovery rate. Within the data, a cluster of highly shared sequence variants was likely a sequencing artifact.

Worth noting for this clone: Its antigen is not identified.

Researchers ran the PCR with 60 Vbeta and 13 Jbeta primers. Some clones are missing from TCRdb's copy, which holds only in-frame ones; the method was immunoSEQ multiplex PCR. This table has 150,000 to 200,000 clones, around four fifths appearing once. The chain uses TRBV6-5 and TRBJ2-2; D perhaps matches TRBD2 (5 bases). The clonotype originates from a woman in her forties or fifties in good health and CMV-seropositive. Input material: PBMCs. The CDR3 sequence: CASSNLATGELFF. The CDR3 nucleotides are TGTGCCAGCAGTAACCTAGCTACCGGGGAGCTGTTTTTT.